The rows below give T cell receptor beta chains drawn from one sample of a study of early T cells in non-severe SARS-CoV-2 infection. TCRdb redid the calling of the 5' RACE reads with MiXCR, one entry per CDR3 protein. The sample records approximately 88,000 distinct CDR3 sequences, roughly 13% being singletons. Input material: whole blood. These TCRs come from an adult who was a healthcare worker with PCR-confirmed SARS-CoV-2 infection or an uninfected control (not recorded which). Each CDR3 is given with its conserved first and last residue. The D gene is left open where the match is weak. The listing skips clone size in some rows; elsewhere it reads once, few, many or a size class.

TRBV23-1	TRBJ2-7	NA	NA	TGCGCCAGCCAACATTGCCGAGACAGCACCTACGAGCAGTACTTC	CASQHCRDSTYEQYF
TRBV18	TRBJ2-5	many	NA	TGTGCCAGCTCGCCTAACCTGGGTGGAGAGACCCAGTACTTC	CASSPNLGGETQYF
TRBV5-1	TRBJ1-4	many	NA	TGCGCCAGCGGTGAACCAGGGGCAACTAATGAAAAACTGTTTTTT	CASGEPGATNEKLFF
TRBV9	TRBJ2-3	NA	NA	TGTGCCAGCAGCGTAGGATGGGGGCCCACAGATACGCAGTATTTT	CASSVGWGPTDTQYF
TRBV28	TRBJ1-5	few	NA	TGTGCCAGCAGTTTAGCCGGGTCTGGTAGCAATCAGCCCCAGCATTTT	CASSLAGSGSNQPQHF
TRBV30	TRBJ2-3	many	NA	TGTGCCTGGAGTAGCCGCCGAATAGGCACAGATACGCAGTATTTT	CAWSSRRIGTDTQYF
TRBV18	TRBJ1-1	few	NA	TGTGCCAGCTCACCACTGGGACCAACTCCCATGAACACTGAAGCTTTCTTT	CASSPLGPTPMNTEAFF
TRBV7-9	TRBJ2-3	many	TRBD1	TGTGCCAGCAGCTTAGCGCTTACAGGGGGAAGCACAGATACGCAGTATTTT	CASSLALTGGSTDTQYF
TRBV27	TRBJ1-3	NA	NA	TGTGCCAGCAGTACGATCAGGGGCGAGGGTGGAAACACCATATATTTT	CASSTIRGEGGNTIYF
TRBV7-9	TRBJ2-1	NA	TRBD2	TGTGCCAGCAGCAATCCTTGGGAGGGTCGGAATGAGCAGTTCTTC	CASSNPWEGRNEQFF
TRBV7-2	TRBJ2-7	NA	NA	TGTGCCAGCAGCCTCTCGGGCGGGACTGTCTACGAGCAGTACTTC	CASSLSGGTVYEQYF
TRBV5-4	TRBJ1-3	many	TRBD1	TGTGCCAGCAGCTTGGGACAGGGGAGAAACACCATATATTTT	CASSLGQGRNTIYF
TRBV21-1	TRBJ1-6	NA	NA	TGTGCCAGCAGCAACCGGCCATATTCACCCCTCCACTTT	CASSNRPYSPLHF
TRBV6-6	TRBJ1-4	many	NA	TGTGCCAGCAGTTACCGGCGACAGGAAGGGAATGAAAAACTGTTTTTT	CASSYRRQEGNEKLFF
TRBV6-5	TRBJ2-1	NA	NA	TGTGCCAGCAGCCCACCTTTTTCGTCAGCGACGGGTGAGCAGTTCTTC	CASSPPFSSATGEQFF
TRBV7-3	TRBJ2-5	many	TRBD2	TGTGCCAGCAGCCTCAACCCCAAACGGCTAGCGGGGGGGCCCGAGGAGACCCAGTACTTC	CASSLNPKRLAGGPEETQYF
TRBV12-3/TRBV12-4	TRBJ2-7	NA	TRBD1	TGTGCCAGCAGTGCGAGACAGGGATGGGTGGACGAGCAGTACTTC	CASSARQGWVDEQYF
TRBV27	TRBJ1-1	NA	TRBD1	TGTGCCAGCAGCTACCGGGACAGGGGAGGGACTGAAGCTTTCTTT	CASSYRDRGGTEAFF
TRBV12-3/TRBV12-4	TRBJ1-5	NA	TRBD1	TGTGCCAGCAGTCATAGGGGGCCACATCAGCCCCAGCATTTT	CASSHRGPHQPQHF
TRBV6-2/TRBV6-3	TRBJ2-1	NA	NA	TGTGCCAGCAGTTGGGGGGCCAACTCCTACAATGTGCAGTTCTTC	CASSWGANSYNVQFF
TRBV2	TRBJ1-5	few	NA	TGTGCCAGCAGTGAAGGGATCGGGACATCTAGAAGATTGGGTGACCCCCAGCATTTT	CASSEGIGTSRRLGDPQHF
TRBV7-6	TRBJ2-7	many	NA	TGTGCCAGCAGCCCAAGACTGGGACTTCAATACGAGCAGTACTTC	CASSPRLGLQYEQYF
TRBV7-2	TRBJ2-5	few	NA	TGTGCCAGCAGCCTAGTCTCCAGTGGTGAGACCCAGTACTTC	CASSLVSSGETQYF
TRBV20-1	TRBJ2-3	many	NA	TGCAGTGCTGAACTAGGGGATGGCACAGATACGCAGTATTTT	CSAELGDGTDTQYF
TRBV6-2/TRBV6-3	TRBJ1-6	few	NA	TGTGCCAGCCGACCCGGAGGTTCACCCCTCCACTTT	CASRPGGSPLHF
TRBV27	TRBJ2-7	NA	TRBD2	TGTGCCAGCAGTTTAGGGGGGGTTGCCTACGAGCAGTACTTC	CASSLGGVAYEQYF
TRBV20-1	TRBJ1-1	NA	NA	TGCAGTGTCAGACTGAACACTGAAGCTTTCTTT	CSVRLNTEAFF
TRBV7-9	TRBJ2-5	few	NA	TGTGCCAGCAGCTTAAACCGGGCAGAGACCCAGTACTTC	CASSLNRAETQYF
TRBV10-3	TRBJ2-7	NA	TRBD2	TGTGCCATCAGCCCCGGGACTAGCGGGGGGAGGTACGAGCAGTACTTC	CAISPGTSGGRYEQYF
TRBV6-6	TRBJ1-1	NA	NA	TGTGCCAGCAGTTCCGCTCGCCCCAACACTGAAGCTTTCTTT	CASSSARPNTEAFF
TRBV6-5	TRBJ2-2	few	NA	TGTGCCAGCACAGGGGCCGGGGAGCTGTTTTTT	CASTGAGELFF
TRBV6-4	TRBJ2-1	medium-sized	NA	TGTGCCAGCAGTGAAACCTCTAGGACCTCCTACAATGAGCAGTTCTTC	CASSETSRTSYNEQFF
TRBV27	TRBJ1-2	NA	NA	TGTGCCAGCAGGGATATAGACGGTAACTATGGCTACACCTTC	CASRDIDGNYGYTF
TRBV12-3/TRBV12-4	TRBJ2-5	NA	NA	TGTGCCAGCAGTTCCATGTCAGGGGTAGAGACCCAGTACTTC	CASSSMSGVETQYF
TRBV7-7	TRBJ2-3	many	NA	TGTGCTAGCAGCTTAGGGGCCACAGCAGATACGCAGTATTTT	CASSLGATADTQYF